This is a list of T cell receptor beta chains from one sample in a study of shared clonotypes between healthy human individuals. Sequencing was performed with immunoSEQ multiplex PCR; in TCRdb, only in-frame clones are kept and a portion is missing. The sample lists 550,000 to 800,000 clones; about nine tenths were seen once. The sequenced sample consisted of memory CD8+ T cells from PBMCs. The receptors derive from a man between 18 and 35 years old in good health. Some clones in this sample may be carry-over from other donors' samples. Each CDR3 is given with its conserved first and last residue. The order of the fields is clone size, J gene, V gene, D gene, CDR3 DNA, CDR3 protein. D genes are given only for firm matches. Size tells how often a clone was seen (once, few, many) or the class of an expanded clone, and some rows leave it out.

-,TRBJ2-1,TRBV27,TRBD2,TGTGCCAGCAGTTTAGAGGCTAGCGGGGCGTACAATGAGCAGTTCTTC,CASSLEASGAYNEQFF
-,TRBJ2-7,TRBV7-2,-,TGTGCCAGCAGCTCGTACTCTGGGCTCGAGCAGTACTTC,CASSSYSGLEQYF
few,TRBJ1-1,TRBV30,-,TGTGCCTGGAGTGTAAGCGCTTATCTCGGGGCTTTCTTT,CAWSVSAYLGAFF
-,TRBJ1-2,TRBV30,-,TGTGCCTGGACTATGGCGCCTGGACCTTTTAACTATGGCTACACCTTC,CAWTMAPGPFNYGYTF
-,TRBJ2-7,TRBV7-8,TRBD1,TGTGCCAGCAGCTACGGACAGGGGGAGGTCGAGCAGTACTTC,CASSYGQGEVEQYF
-,TRBJ2-7,TRBV27,TRBD1,TGTGCCAGCAGTCCCTACCCGGGACAGGGGGCGTACGAGCAGTACTTC,CASSPYPGQGAYEQYF
once,TRBJ2-2,TRBV28,TRBD2,TGTGCCAGCAGTTCCCTTTACTTACTAGCGGGACGGACCGGGGAGCTGTTTTTT,CASSSLYLLAGRTGELFF
-,TRBJ2-7,TRBV7-2,TRBD2,TGTGCCAGCAGCTTGGGGACTAGCGGAATAAGCTCCTACGAGCAGTACTTC,CASSLGTSGISSYEQYF
-,TRBJ1-5,TRBV19,-,TGTGCCAGTAGTATCCTGCAGGGAGCTCAGCCCCAGCATTTT,CASSILQGAQPQHF
-,TRBJ1-1,TRBV19,-,TGTGCCAGTAGAATCGGGGAAGGGGACACTGAAGCTTTCTTT,CASRIGEGDTEAFF
-,TRBJ2-7,TRBV27,-,TGTGCCAGCAGTTTATCGAGGGGGAGCTCCTACGAGCAGTACTTC,CASSLSRGSSYEQYF
-,TRBJ1-4,TRBV7-9,TRBD1,TGTGCCAGCAGCTTGCGGGACAGGGGAAGGCCTAATGAAAAACTGTTTTTT,CASSLRDRGRPNEKLFF
-,TRBJ2-7,TRBV29-1,-,TGCAGCGTCGTCGTCGAGGGGGGCGAGCAGTACTTC,CSVVVEGGEQYF
-,TRBJ2-7,TRBV29-1,-,TGCAGCGTCGACGACACAACTACCTACGAGCAGTACTTC,CSVDDTTTYEQYF
-,TRBJ2-7,TRBV30,TRBD1,TGTGCCTGGAGTGTAGGGACAGGGAGGGGCTACGAGCAGTACTTC,CAWSVGTGRGYEQYF
-,TRBJ1-5,TRBV7-2,-,TGTGCCAGCAGCCCCCGACCGAATCAGCCCCAGCATTTT,CASSPRPNQPQHF
-,TRBJ1-1,TRBV7-2,-,TGTGCCAGCAGCTCCCCTCTTGAGGGCCTTGTGAACACTGAAGCTTTCTTT,CASSSPLEGLVNTEAFF
-,TRBJ1-1,TRBV28,-,TGTGCCAGCAGACATGCCGGGAGTGAAGCTTTCTTT,CASRHAGSEAFF
-,TRBJ1-3,TRBV30,-,TGTGCCTGGAGAGGGTTTTTGGGGCACGGAAACACCATATATTTT,CAWRGFLGHGNTIYF
-,TRBJ1-1,TRBV5-1,-,TGCGCCAGCAGACCCCAGGTACAAAATGAAGCTTTCTTT,CASRPQVQNEAFF
-,TRBJ2-1,TRBV27,TRBD2,TGTGCCAGCGGTTACCCCCCGACTAGCGAAGACTACAATGAGCAGTTCTTC,CASGYPPTSEDYNEQFF
-,TRBJ2-7,TRBV11-2,-,TGTGCCAGCAGCTTTGGACAGCCCTACGAGCAGTACTTC,CASSFGQPYEQYF
-,TRBJ1-2,TRBV19,-,TGTGCCAGTAGTATAGGGGGCCGTGGCTACACCTTC,CASSIGGRGYTF
-,TRBJ1-1,TRBV28,-,TGTGCCAGCAGTTTGTCCAGGTCCGGTGAAGCTTTCTTT,CASSLSRSGEAFF
-,TRBJ1-5,TRBV27,-,TGTGCCAGCAGGGAGTCCACGAATAGCAATCAGCCCCAGCATTTT,CASRESTNSNQPQHF
-,TRBJ2-7,TRBV14,-,TGTGCCAGCAGCCAAGGTCCGGGACGGGAGCAGTACTTC,CASSQGPGREQYF
-,TRBJ2-1,TRBV7-8,-,TGTGCCAGCAGCCCCTTGGAGGGCGAATTTAATGAGCAGTTCTTC,CASSPLEGEFNEQFF
-,TRBJ2-7,TRBV7-9,-,TGTGCCAGCAGCTTAGTGTACGGTTACGAGCAGTACTTC,CASSLVYGYEQYF
once,TRBJ2-1,TRBV10-3,-,TGTGCCATCAGTGAGTCGAGTGGCGATGAGCAGTTCTTC,CAISESSGDEQFF
-,TRBJ2-7,TRBV7-9,-,TGTGCCAGCAGCTTAGGAAGGGGTCCCCTCGAGCAGTACTTC,CASSLGRGPLEQYF
-,TRBJ1-2,TRBV28,-,TGTGCCAGCAGTTTAGAGGCAGGTTTTGGCTACACCTTC,CASSLEAGFGYTF
-,TRBJ2-2,TRBV12-5,TRBD1,TGTGCTAGTGGTGAGGGACAGGGGGCTTACACCGGGGAGCTGTTTTTT,CASGEGQGAYTGELFF
-,TRBJ2-1,TRBV9,TRBD2,TGTGCCAGCAGCCGTCCCGGGACTAGCGGGAGGGCCCAGTATGAGCAGTTCTTC,CASSRPGTSGRAQYEQFF
-,TRBJ2-4,TRBV28,TRBD1,TGTGCCAGCAGTCCTGACAGGGCCCCCCCCAACAAAAACATTCAGTACTTC,CASSPDRAPPNKNIQYF
-,TRBJ1-2,TRBV19,-,TGTGCCAGTAGTATCGCCAGGAACTATGGCTACACCTTC,CASSIARNYGYTF
-,TRBJ2-7,TRBV28,-,TGTGCCAGCAAGCAGGGCTCCTACGAGCAGTACTTC,CASKQGSYEQYF
-,TRBJ2-7,TRBV6-1,TRBD1,TGTGCCAGCAGTCCGAACAGGGGGACCGACGAGCAGTACTTC,CASSPNRGTDEQYF
-,TRBJ1-1,TRBV29-1,-,TGCAGCGCCGGGGGGTATACGAACACTGAAGCTTTCTTT,CSAGGYTNTEAFF
-,TRBJ2-3,TRBV9,-,TGTGCCAGCAGCGTAGAAGGGGCACGGGATACGCAGTATTTT,CASSVEGARDTQYF
-,TRBJ2-7,TRBV19,-,TGTGCCAGTAGTATACGAGACTCCTCCTACGAGCAGTACTTC,CASSIRDSSYEQYF
-,TRBJ2-3,TRBV7-2,-,TGTGCCAGCAGCGACCCCATCACGCCTCCCACAGATACGCAGTATTTT,CASSDPITPPTDTQYF
few,TRBJ1-1,TRBV6-5,-,TGTGCCAGCAGTTACGTAGGGGGGGACACTGAAGCTTTCTTT,CASSYVGGDTEAFF
-,TRBJ1-4,TRBV7-9,-,TGTGCCAGCAGCTACCCGGCGGGGGCGACCTATTCAACTAATGAAAAACTGTTTTTT,CASSYPAGATYSTNEKLFF
-,TRBJ2-3,TRBV2,-,TGTGCCAGCGGATTGGTGGGATTGAGCACAGATACGCAGTATTTT,CASGLVGLSTDTQYF
-,TRBJ2-1,TRBV30,-,TGTGCCTGGAGTGTGGGTCTTGAGCAGTTCTTC,CAWSVGLEQFF
-,TRBJ2-1,TRBV19,TRBD2,TGTGCCAGTAGTGGGCTAGCGGGAGGGCCTTGGGAGCAGTTCTTC,CASSGLAGGPWEQFF
-,TRBJ2-1,TRBV5-4,-,TGTGCCAGCAGCTTGGGGCAGGCGGGGCTCTACAATGAGCAGTTCTTC,CASSLGQAGLYNEQFF
-,TRBJ1-1,TRBV5-6,-,TGTGCCAGCAGCTTGCAGGGTTACACTGAAGCTTTCTTT,CASSLQGYTEAFF
-,TRBJ1-6,TRBV5-6,-,TGTGCCAGCAGCCCCGGGGGCGGGATACCCCTCCACTTT,CASSPGGGIPLHF
-,TRBJ1-5,TRBV7-9,-,TGTGCCAGCAGCCCTCTACCAGGGGCGCCCCAGCATTTT,CASSPLPGAPQHF
-,TRBJ2-7,TRBV19,-,TGTGCCACTTCAGGATTGGCGGCCTACGAGCAGTACTTC,CATSGLAAYEQYF
few,TRBJ1-1,TRBV28,-,TGTGCCAGCAGTTTAGCATCGGACACTGAAGCTTTCTTT,CASSLASDTEAFF
-,TRBJ1-1,TRBV7-9,TRBD1,TGTGCCAGCAGCCCCGGGACAGGGGGTATAGCGTCGGCTGAAGCTTTCTTT,CASSPGTGGIASAEAFF